The T cell receptor (beta chain) under discussion was sequenced for a study of radiotherapy plus CTLA-4 blockade in lung cancer. Focal radiation and CTLA-4 blockade (ipilimumab) were tested in chemo-refractory metastatic non-small-cell lung cancer patients. Overall study results and limits: There was expansion of tumor-derived TCR clones in blood after radiotherapy plus ipilimumab.

TCRdb's table, derived via immunoSEQ multiplex PCR, lists solely in-frame clones and lacks some. The sample holds approximately 99,000 clones; 85% to 90% are singletons and the top ten take 4.9%. Germline-derived CDR1 and CDR2 are SNHLY and FYNNEI. The CDR3 sequence is 13 residues long. V dropped 7 bases and J dropped 5; count of bases not matched to a gene: 4. About this clone itself: As yet, its antigen is unknown.

Material: peripheral blood, obtained from a patient treated with radiotherapy plus ipilimumab. The clonotype originates from a human donor with non-small cell lung cancer that progressed on radiotherapy plus ipilimumab. The J gene is TRBJ2-5, the V gene TRBV2; TRBD2 aligns across 10 bases. The CDR3 loop reads CASNSGRFETQYF. The CDR3 DNA reads as TGTGCCAGCAATAGCGGGAGGTTCGAGACCCAGTACTTC. The variable domain in full, with the rest retrieved from reference TRBV2 and TRBJ2-5, is EPEVTQTPSHQVTQMGQEVILRCVPISNHLYFYWYRQILGQKVEFLVSFYNNEISEKSEIFDDQFSVERPDGSNFTLKIRSTKLEDSAMYFCASNSGRFETQYFGPGTRLLVL.